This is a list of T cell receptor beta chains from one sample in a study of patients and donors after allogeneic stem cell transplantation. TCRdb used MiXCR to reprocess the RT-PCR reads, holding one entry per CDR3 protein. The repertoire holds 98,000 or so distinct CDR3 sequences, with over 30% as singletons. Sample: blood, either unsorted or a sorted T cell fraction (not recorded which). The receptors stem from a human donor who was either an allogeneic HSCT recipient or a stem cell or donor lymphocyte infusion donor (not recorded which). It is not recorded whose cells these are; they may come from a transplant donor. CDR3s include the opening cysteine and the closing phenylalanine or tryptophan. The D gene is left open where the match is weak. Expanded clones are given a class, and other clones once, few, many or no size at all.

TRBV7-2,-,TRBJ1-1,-,TGTGCCAGCAGCTTAGTGGGGCAATGGGACGCTTTCTTT,CASSLVGQWDAFF
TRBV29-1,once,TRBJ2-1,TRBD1,TGCAGCGTTGAAGATCGGGGACAGACCTACAATGAGCAGTTCTTC,CSVEDRGQTYNEQFF
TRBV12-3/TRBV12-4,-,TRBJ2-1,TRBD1,TGTGCCAGCAGCCGGGACAGAGTACTCAATGAGCAGTTCTTC,CASSRDRVLNEQFF
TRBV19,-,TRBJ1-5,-,TGTGCCAGTAGTATAGGTCAACTACCGGCTCAGCCCCAGCATTTT,CASSIGQLPAQPQHF
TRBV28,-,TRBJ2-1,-,TGTGCCACCCGGGGGTCTATCGACAATGAGCAGTTCTTC,CATRGSIDNEQFF
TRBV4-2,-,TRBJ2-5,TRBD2,TGTGCCAGCAGCCAAGGGCGGGAGTGGGAGACCCAGTACTTC,CASSQGREWETQYF
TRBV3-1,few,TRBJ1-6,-,TGTGCCAGCAGCCAACCTGCTTCACCCCTCCACTTT,CASSQPASPLHF
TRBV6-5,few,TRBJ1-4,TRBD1,TGTGCCAGCAGTTCGGGGACAGGCAGGAGTGAAAAACTGTTTTTT,CASSSGTGRSEKLFF
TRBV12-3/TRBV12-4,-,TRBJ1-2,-,TGTGCCAGCAGTTCCCGGGGTTCAGGGTCTTACTATGGCTACACCTTC,CASSSRGSGSYYGYTF
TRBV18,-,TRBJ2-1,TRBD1,TGTGCCAGCTCACTCCTCGTCCCGACAGGGAACAATGAGCAGTTCTTC,CASSLLVPTGNNEQFF
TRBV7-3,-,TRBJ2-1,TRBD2,TGTGCCAGCAGCCTACTAGCGGGCCCCCCGGTCCATGAGCAGTTCTTC,CASSLLAGPPVHEQFF
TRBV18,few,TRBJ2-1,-,TGTGCCAGCTCACCAACACAAGGGGCTGAGCAGTTCTTC,CASSPTQGAEQFF
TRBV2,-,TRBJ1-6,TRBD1,TGTGCCAGCAGCGGAGGCGGACAGGGAGAATCACCCCTCCACTTT,CASSGGGQGESPLHF
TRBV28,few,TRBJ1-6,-,TGTGCCAGCAGTCCCCTAGGGGACAACAATTCACCCCTCCACTTT,CASSPLGDNNSPLHF
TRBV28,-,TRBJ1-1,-,TGTGCCAGCAGTTCCCTCCGGGCTGAAGCTTTCTTT,CASSSLRAEAFF
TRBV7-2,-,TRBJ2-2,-,TGTGCCAGCAGCTTAGCGGGAGCAGGGGGGACCGGGGAGCTGTTTTTT,CASSLAGAGGTGELFF
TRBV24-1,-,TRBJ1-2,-,TGTGCCACCAGGAGAGACGGTGCTGGTGGCTACACCTTC,CATRRDGAGGYTF
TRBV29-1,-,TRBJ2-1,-,TGCAGCGCCGCTAGAACGGAATACAATGAGCAGTTCTTC,CSAARTEYNEQFF
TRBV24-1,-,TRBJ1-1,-,TGTGCCACCAGTCAGGGCTTTCACACTGAAGCTTTCTTT,CATSQGFHTEAFF
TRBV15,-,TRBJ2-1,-,TGTGCCACCAGTAGAGTAAGGGGGTTAGCCCCCTACAATGAGCAGTTCTTC,CATSRVRGLAPYNEQFF
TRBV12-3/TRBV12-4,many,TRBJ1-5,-,TGTGCCAGCAGTCCCGATAGCAATCAGCCCCAGCATTTT,CASSPDSNQPQHF
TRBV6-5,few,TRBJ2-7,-,TGTGCCAGCAGTTACTCTATTTCCTACGAGCAGTACTTC,CASSYSISYEQYF
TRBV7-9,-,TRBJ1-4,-,TGTGCCAGCAGCTTAGGGGCAGGGAGAAATGAAAAACTGTTTTTT,CASSLGAGRNEKLFF
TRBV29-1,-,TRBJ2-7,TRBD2,TGCAGCGTTGAAAAGGCGGGAGGGCCTTCCTACGAGCAGTACTTC,CSVEKAGGPSYEQYF
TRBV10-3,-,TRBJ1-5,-,TGTGCCATCAGTGCGAATTATAGCAATCAGCCCCAGCATTTT,CAISANYSNQPQHF
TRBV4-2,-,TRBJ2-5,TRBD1,TGTGCCAGCAGCCACTGGACAGGGGAGGAGACCCAGTACTTC,CASSHWTGEETQYF
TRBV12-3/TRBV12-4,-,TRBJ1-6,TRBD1,TGTGCCAGCAGGACAGGGGGATTTTCACCCCTCCACTTT,CASRTGGFSPLHF
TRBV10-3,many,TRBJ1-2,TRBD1,TGTGCCATCAAGGGACAGGGGGACGTTGGCTACACCTTC,CAIKGQGDVGYTF
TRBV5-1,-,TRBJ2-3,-,TGCGCCAGCAGCTTGGCCCCCCGACGCGGAGGCACAGATACGCAGTATTTT,CASSLAPRRGGTDTQYF
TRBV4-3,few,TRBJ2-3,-,TGCGCCAGCAGCCAAGCCCCAAGCGGGTATAGCACAGATACGCAGTATTTT,CASSQAPSGYSTDTQYF
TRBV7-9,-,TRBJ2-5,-,TGTGCCAGCAGCTTAGAGGTCCTCGCCGAGACCCAGTACTTC,CASSLEVLAETQYF
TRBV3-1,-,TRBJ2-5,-,TGTGCCAGCAGCCCCCAGGAGGGGTCAGCGAAAGAGACCCAGTACTTC,CASSPQEGSAKETQYF